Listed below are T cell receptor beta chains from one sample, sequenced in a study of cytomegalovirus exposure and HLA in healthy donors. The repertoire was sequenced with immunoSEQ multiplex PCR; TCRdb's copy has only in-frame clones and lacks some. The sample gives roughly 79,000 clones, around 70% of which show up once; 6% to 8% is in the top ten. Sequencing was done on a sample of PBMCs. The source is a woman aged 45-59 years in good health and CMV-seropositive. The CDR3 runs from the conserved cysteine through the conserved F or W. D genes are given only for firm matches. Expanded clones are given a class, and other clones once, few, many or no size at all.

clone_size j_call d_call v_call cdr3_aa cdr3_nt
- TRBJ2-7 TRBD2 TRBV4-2 CASSQDPASGRPPYEQYF TGTGCCAGCAGCCAAGATCCCGCTAGCGGGAGACCCCCGTACGAGCAGTACTTC
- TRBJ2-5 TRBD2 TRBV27 CASSLRWTGGPSETQYF TGTGCCAGCAGTTTAAGGTGGACGGGAGGGCCCTCGGAGACCCAGTACTTC
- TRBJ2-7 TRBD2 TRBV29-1 CSGGTSGSSREQYF TGCAGCGGAGGGACTAGCGGGAGCTCTAGGGAGCAGTACTTC
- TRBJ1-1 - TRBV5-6 CASSLQGRPGTEAFF TGTGCCAGCAGCCTACAGGGCCGACCGGGGACTGAAGCTTTCTTT
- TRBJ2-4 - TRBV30 CAWSAQGNIQYF TGTGCCTGGAGTGCTCAGGGAAACATTCAGTACTTC
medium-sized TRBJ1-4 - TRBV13 CASSLRQANEKLFF TGTGCCAGCAGCTTAAGACAGGCGAATGAAAAACTGTTTTTT
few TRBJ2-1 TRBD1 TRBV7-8 CASSLGTGLYNEQFF TGTGCCAGCAGCTTAGGGACAGGGCTCTACAATGAGCAGTTCTTC
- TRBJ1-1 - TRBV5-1 CASIGGTEAFF TGCGCCAGCATAGGGGGCACTGAAGCTTTCTTT
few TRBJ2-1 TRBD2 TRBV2 CASTGLAGTINEQFF TGTGCCAGCACGGGACTAGCGGGAACTATTAATGAGCAGTTCTTC
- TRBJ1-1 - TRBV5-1 CASTRNLDTEAFF TGCGCCAGCACCCGAAACTTGGACACTGAAGCTTTCTTT
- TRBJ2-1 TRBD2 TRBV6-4 CASSEGSGGNNEQFF TGTGCCAGCAGTGAAGGAAGCGGGGGCAACAATGAGCAGTTCTTC
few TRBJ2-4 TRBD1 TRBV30 CAWDGQGTKNIQYF TGTGCCTGGGATGGACAGGGGACCAAAAACATTCAGTACTTC
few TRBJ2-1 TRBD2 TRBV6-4 CASSSNPGTSGSDEQFF TGTGCCAGCAGTTCCAACCCCGGGACTAGCGGGAGCGATGAGCAGTTCTTC
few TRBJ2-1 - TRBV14 CASSQFTSKGNEQFF TGTGCCAGCAGCCAATTCACTAGCAAGGGCAATGAGCAGTTCTTC
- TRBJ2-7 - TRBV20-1 CSASEYEQYF TGCAGTGCTAGCGAGTACGAGCAGTACTTC
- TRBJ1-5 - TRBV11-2 CASSGGVYSNQPQHF TGTGCCAGCAGCGGGGGGGTTTATAGCAATCAGCCCCAGCATTTT
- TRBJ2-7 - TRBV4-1 CASSQDAAGLPYEQYF TGCGCCAGCAGCCAAGACGCTGCAGGGTTACCCTACGAGCAGTACTTC
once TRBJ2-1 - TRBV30 CAWGERTSYNEQFF TGTGCCTGGGGGGAGCGGACCTCCTACAATGAGCAGTTCTTC
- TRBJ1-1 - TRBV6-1 CASSAGQKVAFF TGTGCCAGCAGTGCAGGGCAGAAGGTAGCTTTCTTT
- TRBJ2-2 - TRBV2 CASNELAWTGELFF TGTGCCAGCAACGAGCTAGCGTGGACCGGGGAGCTGTTTTTT
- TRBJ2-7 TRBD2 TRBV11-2 CASSPGLAGVEQYF TGTGCCAGCAGCCCAGGACTAGCGGGAGTCGAGCAGTACTTC
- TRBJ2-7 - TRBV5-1 CASSLRQESYEQYF TGCGCCAGCAGCCTGAGACAGGAATCCTACGAGCAGTACTTC
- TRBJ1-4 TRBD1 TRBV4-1 CASSQGQGARLFF TGCGCCAGCAGCCAAGGACAGGGGGCGAGACTGTTTTTT
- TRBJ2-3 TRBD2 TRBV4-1 CASGGGVTDTQYF TGCGCCAGCGGGGGGGGAGTCACAGATACGCAGTATTTT
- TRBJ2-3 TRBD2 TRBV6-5 CAVKREDSDTQYF TGTGCCGTCAAGCGGGAGGACTCAGATACGCAGTATTTT
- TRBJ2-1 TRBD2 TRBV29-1 CSAELADYNEQFF TGCAGCGCGGAACTAGCGGATTACAATGAGCAGTTCTTC
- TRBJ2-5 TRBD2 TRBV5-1 CASSRNGLAGGKETQYF TGCGCCAGCAGCCGCAACGGTCTAGCGGGAGGAAAGGAGACCCAGTACTTC
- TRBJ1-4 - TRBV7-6 CASSLAQGGGEKLFF TGTGCCAGCAGCTTAGCGCAGGGCGGGGGTGAAAAACTGTTTTTT
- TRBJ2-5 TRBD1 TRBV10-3 CAISEVGQGKETQYF TGTGCCATCAGTGAGGTGGGACAGGGGAAAGAGACCCAGTACTTC
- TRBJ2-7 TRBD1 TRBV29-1 CSVTKTRTGTTYEQYF TGCAGCGTGACTAAAACTCGGACAGGGACCACCTACGAGCAGTACTTC
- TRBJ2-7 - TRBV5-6 CASSPFGPYEQYF TGTGCCAGCAGCCCATTTGGGCCCTACGAGCAGTACTTC
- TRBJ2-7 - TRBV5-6 CASSPRGRPYEQYF TGTGCCAGCAGCCCCAGAGGGAGACCCTACGAGCAGTACTTC
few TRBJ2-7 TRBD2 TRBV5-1 CASSLSQTSHEQYF TGCGCCAGCAGCTTGTCCCAGACTAGCCACGAGCAGTACTTC
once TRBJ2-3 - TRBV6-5 CASSYSRGTNTDTQYF TGTGCCAGCAGTTACTCCAGGGGCACAAACACAGATACGCAGTATTTT
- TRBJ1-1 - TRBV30 CAWSVRDLAIMNTEAFF TGTGCCTGGAGTGTACGTGACCTAGCTATTATGAACACTGAAGCTTTCTTT
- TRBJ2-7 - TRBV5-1 CASSFAMASAYEQYF TGCGCCAGCAGCTTTGCGATGGCTAGTGCCTACGAGCAGTACTTC
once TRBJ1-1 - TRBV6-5 CASRQGTEAFF TGTGCCAGCAGGCAGGGAACTGAAGCTTTCTTT
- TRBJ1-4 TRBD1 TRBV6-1 CASNRQGKEKLFF TGTGCCAGCAACAGACAGGGGAAGGAAAAACTGTTTTTT
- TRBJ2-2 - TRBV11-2 CASSLFGGANTGELFF TGTGCCAGCAGCTTATTTGGCGGAGCGAACACCGGGGAGCTGTTTTTT
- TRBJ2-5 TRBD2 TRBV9 CASSAPGLVETQYF TGTGCCAGCAGCGCACCGGGACTAGTAGAGACCCAGTACTTC
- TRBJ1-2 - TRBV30 CAWRGGGAVHYGYTF TGTGCCTGGAGAGGTGGGGGCGCGGTTCACTATGGCTACACCTTC
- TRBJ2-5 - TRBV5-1 CASSLFPGDRETQYF TGCGCCAGCAGCTTGTTTCCGGGAGATAGGGAGACCCAGTACTTC
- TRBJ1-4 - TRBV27 CASSREAYEKLFF TGTGCCAGCAGTAGGGAGGCGTATGAAAAACTGTTTTTT
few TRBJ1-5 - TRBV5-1 CASSLDGVGQPQHF TGCGCCAGCAGCTTGGACGGGGTCGGGCAGCCCCAGCATTTT
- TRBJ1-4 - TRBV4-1 CASSRQTGEKLFF TGCGCCAGCAGCCGGCAGACAGGCGAAAAACTGTTTTTT
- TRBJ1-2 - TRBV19 CASRVAGFANYGYTF TGTGCCAGTAGGGTAGCGGGTTTTGCTAACTATGGCTACACCTTC
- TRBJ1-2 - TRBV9 CASSPTGGRGYTF TGTGCCAGCAGCCCAACAGGCGGTAGGGGCTACACCTTC
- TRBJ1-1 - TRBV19 CASSMSENTEAFF TGTGCCAGTAGTATGTCAGAGAACACTGAAGCTTTCTTT